These T cell receptor beta chains were read from a single sample in a study of cytomegalovirus exposure and HLA in healthy donors. Sequenced by immunoSEQ multiplex PCR; TCRdb stores in-frame clones only, minus some. The sample shows about 200,000 clones, 65% to 90% of them seen only once. Sequenced sample: PBMCs. These receptors all come from a woman under 40 in good health and CMV-seronegative. Each CDR3 is given with its conserved first and last residue. A D gene is named only where the DNA matches it firmly. The listing skips clone size in some rows; elsewhere it reads once, few, many or a size class.

V: TRBV29-1
size: NA
D: NA
CDR3: CSIFLGPSYEQYF

V: TRBV15
size: NA
D: NA
CDR3: CATSRDGHVLSGNTIYF

V: TRBV9
size: NA
D: TRBD1
CDR3: CASSPRQGRTGELFF

V: TRBV21-1
size: NA
D: NA
CDR3: CASSSAGTGSPDTQYF

V: TRBV2
size: NA
D: NA
CDR3: CASSWTYSTEAFF

V: TRBV5-1
size: NA
D: TRBD2
CDR3: CASSPGLAGMSYNEQFF

V: TRBV7-8
size: NA
D: NA
CDR3: CASSLGGAKSPYEQYF

V: TRBV29-1
size: NA
D: NA
CDR3: CSVDGRAGYNEQFF

V: TRBV9
size: NA
D: NA
CDR3: CASSRGMGETQYF

V: TRBV30
size: NA
D: NA
CDR3: CAWSVGGNQPQHF

V: TRBV28
size: NA
D: NA
CDR3: CASSSRVYEQFF

V: TRBV10-3
size: NA
D: TRBD1
CDR3: CAITQGVNTEAFF

V: TRBV28
size: NA
D: NA
CDR3: CASSPVYHPYGYTF

V: TRBV7-9
size: NA
D: TRBD2
CDR3: CASSLRTSANNEQFF

V: TRBV2
size: NA
D: TRBD1
CDR3: CASNWTPGQGTYNEQFF

V: TRBV7-9
size: NA
D: NA
CDR3: CASSSGRTQNTGELFF

V: TRBV6-1
size: NA
D: NA
CDR3: CASSTVSNTEAFF

V: TRBV18
size: NA
D: TRBD1
CDR3: CASSQLLRDRGRGEQYF

V: TRBV2
size: NA
D: NA
CDR3: CASSEQGGEQFF

V: TRBV11-2
size: NA
D: TRBD1
CDR3: CASRRGQQETQYF

V: TRBV21-1
size: NA
D: NA
CDR3: CASSSPARGLSMNTEAFF

V: TRBV5-6
size: NA
D: NA
CDR3: CARKGRVPRARYNEQFF

V: TRBV5-1
size: NA
D: NA
CDR3: CASSLSMGGPYGQYF

V: TRBV5-1
size: NA
D: TRBD1
CDR3: CASSSGQGTYEQYF

V: TRBV29-1
size: NA
D: TRBD1
CDR3: CSVTKDREGRAFF

V: TRBV18
size: NA
D: TRBD2
CDR3: CASSPTSGAYNEQFF

V: TRBV5-4
size: NA
D: TRBD2
CDR3: CASSLGGSGGVNEQFF

V: TRBV9
size: NA
D: NA
CDR3: CASSVGSKDNEQFF

V: TRBV5-1
size: once
D: NA
CDR3: CASSLGQLNYNTGELFF